Listed below are T cell receptor beta chains from one sample, sequenced in a study of blood T cell repertoires in COVID-19. The protocol was immunoSEQ multiplex PCR, while the TCRdb copy is restricted to in-frame clones and leaves out a portion. Of 250,000 or so clones listed, over 75% are singletons. Sequenced input: peripheral blood. These receptors all come from a woman aged 25 to 39 with acute or convalescent COVID-19. The CDR3 runs from the conserved cysteine through the conserved F or W. The order of the fields is clone size, V gene, D gene, J gene, CDR3 DNA, CDR3 protein. D genes are given only for firm matches. Clone size is stated in some rows and not others, as once, few, many or a class when expanded.

once	TRBV23-1	-	TRBJ1-2	TGCGCCAGCAGTCACCATAACCATCCCGGGATAGCGGGCGGCTACACCTTC	CASSHHNHPGIAGGYTF
-	TRBV21-1	-	TRBJ2-3	TGTGCCAGCAGCAAAGATGAGGGACTAGCGGGAGGATCTAGCACAGATACGCAGTATTTT	CASSKDEGLAGGSSTDTQYF
-	TRBV6-1	TRBD1	TRBJ1-6	TGTGCCAGCAGGGAAGTACAGGGGGCATATAATTCACCCCTCCACTTT	CASREVQGAYNSPLHF
few	TRBV30	-	TRBJ2-1	TGTGCCTGGAGTGGATGGCTTCGCGGCAGCGACAATGAGCAGTTCTTC	CAWSGWLRGSDNEQFF
-	TRBV15	TRBD1	TRBJ1-5	TGTGCCACCAGCCGGACAGGGGGTGGTCAGCCCCAGCATTTT	CATSRTGGGQPQHF
-	TRBV5-8	-	TRBJ1-1	TGTGCCAGCAGCTTTATCGGGGGTAACACTGAAGCTTTCTTT	CASSFIGGNTEAFF
once	TRBV6-2/TRBV6-3	TRBD2	TRBJ2-1	TGTGCCAGCAGTTACGTCGGGCTAGCGGGAATTCGTGATGAGCAGTTCTTC	CASSYVGLAGIRDEQFF
-	TRBV13	TRBD2	TRBJ2-4	TGTGCCAGCAGTGATCCCGGGACTACGTTAGCCAAAAACATTCAGTACTTC	CASSDPGTTLAKNIQYF
-	TRBV9	TRBD2	TRBJ2-3	TGTGCCAGCAGCGTAGAGACTAGCGGGAGCGGGGCCACAGATACGCAGTATTTT	CASSVETSGSGATDTQYF
-	TRBV29-1	TRBD1	TRBJ2-7	TGCAGCGTTGGGATAGGGGGCCAGCTCTCCTACGAGCAGTACTTC	CSVGIGGQLSYEQYF
-	TRBV9	TRBD2	TRBJ2-1	TGTGCCAGCAGCGTTAGCGGGAGTTACAATGAGCAGTTCTTC	CASSVSGSYNEQFF
-	TRBV21-1	-	TRBJ2-5	TGTGCCAGCAGCAAAGTGAAGGGGGTCCAAGAGACCCAGTACTTC	CASSKVKGVQETQYF
once	TRBV7-9	TRBD1	TRBJ2-7	TGTGCCAGCAGCCCGTCGGGACCCGGGACAGAGTATCTAGAGCAGTACTTC	CASSPSGPGTEYLEQYF
few	TRBV10-3	-	TRBJ1-5	TGTGCCATCAGTGAGTCGAGGGTCGGAGGGGATAGCAATCAGCCCCAGCATTTT	CAISESRVGGDSNQPQHF
-	TRBV30	-	TRBJ2-1	TGTGCCTGGAGTGTACCGGGACATTGGTACAATGAGCAGTTCTTC	CAWSVPGHWYNEQFF
-	TRBV30	TRBD2	TRBJ2-1	TGTGCCTGGAGAAGAGGACTAGAGTTTTACGAGCAGTTCTTC	CAWRRGLEFYEQFF
-	TRBV5-1	TRBD1	TRBJ1-1	TGCGCCAGCAGCTTGGCCACAGGGGGCGTCTCTGAAGCTTTCTTT	CASSLATGGVSEAFF
-	TRBV5-4	-	TRBJ1-1	TGTGCCAGCAGCATAGACAGTTTTGAAGCTTTCTTT	CASSIDSFEAFF
-	TRBV29-1	TRBD1	TRBJ2-4	TGCAGCGTGCAGCAGGGGGTCCCCAAAAACATTCAGTACTTC	CSVQQGVPKNIQYF
once	TRBV5-4	-	TRBJ2-1	TGTGCCAGCAGCTTGGACAGTCTCTCCTACAATGAGCAGTTCTTC	CASSLDSLSYNEQFF
once	TRBV29-1	TRBD1	TRBJ2-3	TGCAGCGTCTCTCGGACAGGGGGCTTTACAGATACGCAGTATTTT	CSVSRTGGFTDTQYF
few	TRBV10-1	-	TRBJ2-7	TGCGCCAGCAGTGAAGTAACTAACTACGAGCAGTACTTC	CASSEVTNYEQYF
-	TRBV7-9	TRBD1	TRBJ2-3	TGTGCCAGCAGCTTAGGGACAGGGACTTTCACAGATACGCAGTATTTT	CASSLGTGTFTDTQYF
once	TRBV6-5	TRBD2	TRBJ2-7	TGTGCCAGCAGTCCTAGCGGGAGTAGTTACGAGCAGTACTTC	CASSPSGSSYEQYF
-	TRBV12-3/TRBV12-4	-	TRBJ2-3	TGTGCCAGCAGTCGGCCTAGGAGCGATACGCAGTATTTT	CASSRPRSDTQYF
few	TRBV19	-	TRBJ2-2	TGTGCCAGTACAGGGGCGGCCGGGGAGCTGTTTTTT	CASTGAAGELFF
-	TRBV9	TRBD1	TRBJ1-5	TGTGCCAGCAGCGAGGGACAGGTCAATCAGCCCCAGCATTTT	CASSEGQVNQPQHF
-	TRBV7-9	-	TRBJ2-7	TGTGCCAGCACCTCGCTAGCGATCTACGAGCAGTACTTC	CASTSLAIYEQYF
-	TRBV19	TRBD1	TRBJ2-7	TGTGCCAGTAGTATTGGGTGGGACAGCGAGCAGTACTTC	CASSIGWDSEQYF
-	TRBV23-1	-	TRBJ2-1	TGCGCCAGCAGTCAATCCAAAGCGCCCTCCTACAATGAGCAGTTCTTC	CASSQSKAPSYNEQFF
-	TRBV5-6	-	TRBJ2-2	TGTGCCAGCAGCTTTGGAGTACGGACCGGGGAGCTGTTTTTT	CASSFGVRTGELFF
-	TRBV30	-	TRBJ2-3	TGTGCCTGGAGTGTGCGGATTAGCACAGATACGCAGTATTTT	CAWSVRISTDTQYF
-	TRBV2	TRBD1	TRBJ2-7	TGTGCCAGCAGTGAATGGTCACAGGGGGGCCCCTACGAGCAGTACTTC	CASSEWSQGGPYEQYF
once	TRBV11-3	TRBD2	TRBJ2-1	TGTGCCAGCAGCGCGTCGGAAAGGGGGACTAGATACAATGAGCAGTTCTTC	CASSASERGTRYNEQFF
-	TRBV4-1	-	TRBJ2-5	TGCGCCAGCAGCCAAGATCACGGGTACGAGACCCAGTACTTC	CASSQDHGYETQYF